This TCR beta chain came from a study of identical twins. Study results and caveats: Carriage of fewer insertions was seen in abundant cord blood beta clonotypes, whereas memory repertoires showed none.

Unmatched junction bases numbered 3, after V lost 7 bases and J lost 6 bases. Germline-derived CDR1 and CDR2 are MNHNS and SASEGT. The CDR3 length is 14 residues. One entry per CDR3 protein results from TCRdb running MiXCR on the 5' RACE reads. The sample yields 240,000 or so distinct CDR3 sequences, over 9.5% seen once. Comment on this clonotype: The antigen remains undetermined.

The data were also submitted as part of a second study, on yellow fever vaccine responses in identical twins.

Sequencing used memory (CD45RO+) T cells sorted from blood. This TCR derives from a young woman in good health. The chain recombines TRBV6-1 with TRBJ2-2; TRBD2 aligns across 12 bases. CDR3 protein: CASKGLAGPGELFF. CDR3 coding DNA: TGTGCCAGCAAGGGACTAGCGGGTCCCGGGGAGCTGTTTTTT.